The clone carrying this T cell receptor beta chain occurred once. The antigen is undetermined. The V and J ends lost 4 bases and 2 bases, in that order; junction bases with no gene match: 8. CDR1 and CDR2 (germline): MNHNS, SASEGT. The CDR3 contains 15 residues. The data were obtained in a study of graft-versus-host responses after intestinal transplantation. Across the study: Every transplant recipient was induced with anti-thymocyte globulin, then maintained on tacrolimus and steroids for two to three years.

Assay used: immunoSEQ multiplex PCR; TCRdb lists only in-frame clones, some missing. The table shows about 30,000 clones, with approximately 93% occurring only once. The study's findings and limits: Declining HvG levels early post-transplant were linked to peak circulating GvH clone levels. Across patients carrying graft-donor T cell macrochimerism, allografts held high graft-versus-host to host-versus-graft clonal ratios.

Sequencing was performed on PBMCs, taken approximately 66 days after intestinal transplant. The V call is TRBV6-1, the J call TRBJ2-7; 7 nucleotides line up with TRBD2. The receptor comes from a human patient who received an intestinal transplant, so some T cells may come from the graft donor. This CDR3 reads CASSGEGLPAYEQYF. CDR3 in DNA: TGTGCCAGCAGTGGGGAGGGTTTGCCGGCCTACGAGCAGTACTTC.